The subject of this entry is one T cell receptor (beta chain). Libraries were prepared by immunoSEQ multiplex PCR; TCRdb keeps only in-frame clonotypes and omits some of them. The sample holds roughly 410,000 clones, roughly 85% seen once. This specimen belongs to a study of Ad26.COV2.S vaccination and SARS-CoV-2 variants. Treatment given: roughly 20 received Ad26.COV2.S at low or high dose, single or two shots; about five received placebo; per-sample allocation not given. Following the first vaccine or placebo injection, samples were taken on day 63. The V segment lost 2 bases and the J segment 5 bases; nucleotides outside the gene matches: 7. There are 15 residues in the CDR3. From germline, CDR1 is SGHDN and CDR2 FVKESK.

This sequence was found in a person aged 18-65 years who received the Ad26.COV2.S COVID-19 vaccine or a placebo. The V call is TRBV14, the J call TRBJ1-2; the match to TRBD1 covers 8 bases. Sequences were derived from peripheral blood, sampled in a trial of Ad26.COV2.S vaccine versus placebo. The CDR3 DNA sequence: TGTGCCAGCAGCCAACCCGGGACAGGACCTTATGGCTACACCTTC. It yields the protein CASSQPGTGPYGYTF.